This T cell receptor (beta chain) emerged from a study of blood T cell repertoires in COVID-19. The assay was immunoSEQ multiplex PCR, and TCRdb's table has in-frame clones only and misses some. The data contain about 250,000 clones, 70% to 90% of them singletons. This CDR3 has 13 amino acids. V was cut by 3 bases and J by 5 bases, with 10 bases left in between. CDR1 is KGHSH, CDR2 LQKENI, per germline. Enrolled through a virtual design, the participants were between roughly 18 and 100 years of age and came from 24 US areas. The recovered donors of Cohort 3 showed two negative PCRs, clearance, or symptom resolution.

The sample consisted of PBMCs or T cells enriched from blood (not recorded which). The sequence was collected from a man between 35 and 55 years old who had recovered from COVID-19. The rearrangement joins TRBV18 to TRBJ1-1; D is undetermined. The CDR3 sequence is CASSPPSETEAFF. The CDR3 region has the DNA TGTGCCAGCTCACCTCCGTCGGAGACTGAAGCTTTCTTT.